This T cell receptor beta chain was identified in a study of T cell repertoires in cytomegalovirus infection. Looking at the study overall: CMV epitopes, recently identified HLA-C-restricted and well-studied HLA-B-restricted, were used. Based on public TCR beta signatures, there were indications of CMV infection and of a matching HLA type.

TCRdb reprocessed the reads with MiXCR, giving one entry per CDR3 protein. The table lists around 750,000 distinct CDR3 sequences, over 25% of them singletons, with around 12% in the top ten. As regards this clonotype: What it recognizes is unknown.

The V gene's germline CDR1 is MNHEY and CDR2 SVGAGI. This CDR3 contains 14 residues. Deletions cut 2 bases from V and 4 bases from J, with 8 bases between. The chain carries TRBV6-5 and TRBJ1-4, with TRBD1 as a possible D gene (5 bases). The material was cultured CD8+ T cells from PBMCs, obtained from culture after CMV antigen stimulation. The TCR originated in a human donor in good health (CMV status not recorded). Some clones in this sample may be carry-over from other donors' samples. The CDR3 spells CASSYVGDNEKLFF. CDR3 nucleotides: TGTGCCAGCAGTTACGTAGGGGATAATGAAAAACTGTTTTTT.